A selection of T cell receptor beta chains follows, all from one sample in a study of T cells in Graves' hyperthyroidism and ophthalmopathy. Using its own MiXCR run on the multiplex PCR reads, TCRdb lists one record per CDR3 protein. Found here are approximately 560,000 distinct CDR3 sequences, approximately 14% of them singletons; the top ten hold around 6.6%. Sequencing input: blood. The origin of the receptors is a woman aged 25-40 years with Graves' hyperthyroidism. Both conserved end residues are trimmed from each CDR3. Each record gives: CDR3 protein, V gene.

ASSFYIGTDPYNEQF,TRBV6-5
ASSQAAQNYGYT,TRBV3-1
ASSFRQEISPLH,TRBV27
ASSEVRDSYEQY,TRBV28
ASSATPAASPYEQY,TRBV4-2
ASRRGDRSYEQY,TRBV2
ASGTGGSYNEQF,TRBV7-2
ASRPLLGTSGRDEQF,TRBV19
ASSSPSSAPHNEQF,TRBV6-5
SAPGPLAGTQNEQF,TRBV20-1
SASLSGGYEQY,TRBV20-1
ASSSETSGTADTQY,TRBV28
ASSLVLTSQEF,TRBV5-6
ASSGSGSDGYT,TRBV10-1
ASSSRVPDQETQY,TRBV12-3/TRBV12-4
ASSIVAGGPLNTGELF,TRBV19
ASSILLGNSYEQY,TRBV19
SAPRRIYNEQF,TRBV20-1
ASSFVPGGSKDTQY,TRBV7-9
SAKGGGNNQPQH,TRBV20-1
ASSLDSGLNTEAF,TRBV7-2
SVEREQF,TRBV29-1
SASRSLSGAPNEQY,TRBV20-1
ASSSTGEQY,TRBV6-1
ASSYGFLRDSSYEQY,TRBV5-1
ASSVESGSIGKNIQY,TRBV9